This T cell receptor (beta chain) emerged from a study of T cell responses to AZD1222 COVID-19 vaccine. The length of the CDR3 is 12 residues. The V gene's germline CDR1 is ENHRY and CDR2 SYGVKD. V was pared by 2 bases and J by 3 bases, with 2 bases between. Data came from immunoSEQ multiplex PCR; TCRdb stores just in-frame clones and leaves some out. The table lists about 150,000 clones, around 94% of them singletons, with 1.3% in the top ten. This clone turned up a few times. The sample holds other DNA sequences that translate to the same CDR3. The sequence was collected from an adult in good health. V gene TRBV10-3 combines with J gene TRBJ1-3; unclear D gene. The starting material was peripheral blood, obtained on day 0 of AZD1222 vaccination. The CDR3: CAISEGGNTIYF. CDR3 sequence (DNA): TGTGCCATCAGTGAGGGTGGAAACACCATATATTTT.